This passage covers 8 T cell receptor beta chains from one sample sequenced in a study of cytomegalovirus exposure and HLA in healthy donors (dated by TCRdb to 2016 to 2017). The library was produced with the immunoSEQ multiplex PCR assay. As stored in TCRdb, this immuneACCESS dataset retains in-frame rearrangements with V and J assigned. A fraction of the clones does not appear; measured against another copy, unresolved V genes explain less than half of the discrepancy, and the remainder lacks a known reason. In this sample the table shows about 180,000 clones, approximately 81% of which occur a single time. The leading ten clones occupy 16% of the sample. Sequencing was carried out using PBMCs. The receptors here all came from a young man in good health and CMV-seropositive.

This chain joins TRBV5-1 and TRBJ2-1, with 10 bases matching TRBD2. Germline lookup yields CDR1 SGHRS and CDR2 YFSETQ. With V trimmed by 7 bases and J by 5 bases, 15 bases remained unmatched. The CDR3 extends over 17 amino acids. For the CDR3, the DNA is TGCGCCAGCGGGGGGGGAGGACTAGCGGCAGACGACAATGAGCAGTTCTTC. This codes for CASGGGGLAADDNEQFF.

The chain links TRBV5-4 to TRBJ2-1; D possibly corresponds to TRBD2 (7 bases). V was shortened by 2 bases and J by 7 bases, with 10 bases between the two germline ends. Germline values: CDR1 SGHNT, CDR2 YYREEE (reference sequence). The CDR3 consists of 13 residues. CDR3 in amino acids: CASSLRGANEQFF. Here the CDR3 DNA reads TGTGCCAGCAGCTTACGGGGGGCGAATGAGCAGTTCTTC.

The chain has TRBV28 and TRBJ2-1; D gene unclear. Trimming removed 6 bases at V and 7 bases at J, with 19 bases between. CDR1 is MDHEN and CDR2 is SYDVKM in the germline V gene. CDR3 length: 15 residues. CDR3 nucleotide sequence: TGTGCCAGCAGACTTGACTGGAGTGTAGGAAATGAGCAGTTCTTC. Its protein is CASRLDWSVGNEQFF.

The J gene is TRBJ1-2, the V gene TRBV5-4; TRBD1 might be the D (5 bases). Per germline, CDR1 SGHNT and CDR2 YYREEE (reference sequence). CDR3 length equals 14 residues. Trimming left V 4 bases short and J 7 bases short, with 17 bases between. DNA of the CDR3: TGTGCCAGCAGCCTGGAAGGGGCTCCGCGTGGCTACACCTTC. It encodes CASSLEGAPRGYTF.

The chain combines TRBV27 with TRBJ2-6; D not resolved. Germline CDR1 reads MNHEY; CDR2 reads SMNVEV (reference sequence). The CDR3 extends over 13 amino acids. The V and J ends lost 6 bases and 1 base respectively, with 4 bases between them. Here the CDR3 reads CASRTSGANVLTF. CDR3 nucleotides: TGTGCCAGCAGGACTTCTGGGGCCAACGTCCTGACTTTC.

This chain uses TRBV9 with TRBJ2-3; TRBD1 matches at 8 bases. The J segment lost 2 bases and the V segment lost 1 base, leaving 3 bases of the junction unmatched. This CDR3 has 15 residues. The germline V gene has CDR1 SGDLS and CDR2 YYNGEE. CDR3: CASSVIRGPTDTQYF. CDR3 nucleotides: TGTGCCAGCAGCGTAATCAGGGGGCCCACAGATACGCAGTATTTT.

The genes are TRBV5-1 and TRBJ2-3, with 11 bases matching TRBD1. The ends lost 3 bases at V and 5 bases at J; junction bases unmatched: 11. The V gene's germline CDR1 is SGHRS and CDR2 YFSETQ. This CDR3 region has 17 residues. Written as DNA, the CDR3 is TGCGCCAGCAGCTCCTTAGACGGGACAGGGGGAGTAGATACGCAGTATTTT. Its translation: CASSSLDGTGGVDTQYF.

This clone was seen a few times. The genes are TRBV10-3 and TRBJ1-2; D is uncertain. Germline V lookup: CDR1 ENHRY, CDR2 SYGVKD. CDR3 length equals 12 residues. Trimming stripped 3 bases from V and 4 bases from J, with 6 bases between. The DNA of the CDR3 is TGTGCCATCAGTGACAGTCTCTATGGCTACACCTTC. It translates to CAISDSLYGYTF.